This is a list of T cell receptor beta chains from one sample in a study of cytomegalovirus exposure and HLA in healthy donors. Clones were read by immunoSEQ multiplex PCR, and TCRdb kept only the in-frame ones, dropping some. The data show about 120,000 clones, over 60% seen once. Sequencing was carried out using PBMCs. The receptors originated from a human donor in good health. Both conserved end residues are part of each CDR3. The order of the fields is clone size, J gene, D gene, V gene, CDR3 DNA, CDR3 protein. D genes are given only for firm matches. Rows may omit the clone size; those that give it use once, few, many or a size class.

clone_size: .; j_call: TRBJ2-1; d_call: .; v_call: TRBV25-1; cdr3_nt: TGTGCCAGCAGTGAATGGGCACGTGAGCAGTTCTTC; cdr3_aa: CASSEWAREQFF
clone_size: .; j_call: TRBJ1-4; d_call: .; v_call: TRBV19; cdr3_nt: TGTGCCAGTAGTATAGATCCCCCGAATGAAAAACTGTTTTTT; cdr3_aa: CASSIDPPNEKLFF
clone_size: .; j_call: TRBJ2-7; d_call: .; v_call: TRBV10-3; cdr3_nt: TGTGCCCTGAGACAGTCCCCTTCCTACGAGCAGTACTTC; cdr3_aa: CALRQSPSYEQYF
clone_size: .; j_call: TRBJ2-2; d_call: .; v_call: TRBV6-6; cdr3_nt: TGTGCCAGCAGTTACTCGAGGGCCGGGGAGCTGTTTTTT; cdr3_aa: CASSYSRAGELFF
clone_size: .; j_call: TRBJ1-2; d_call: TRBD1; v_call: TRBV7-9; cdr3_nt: TGTGCCAGCAGCATGGGGACAGCTTATGGCTACACCTTC; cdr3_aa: CASSMGTAYGYTF
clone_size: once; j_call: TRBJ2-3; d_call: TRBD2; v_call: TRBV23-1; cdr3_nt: TGCGCCAGCAGTCAAACCGGGACTAGCGGGTCCATAGGCACAGATACGCAGTATTTT; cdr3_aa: CASSQTGTSGSIGTDTQYF
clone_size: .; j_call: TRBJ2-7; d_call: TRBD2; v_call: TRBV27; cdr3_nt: TGTGCCAGCACCATGCGGACTAGCGGGAGGGCCGATTTTTGGGAGCAGTACTTC; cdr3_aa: CASTMRTSGRADFWEQYF
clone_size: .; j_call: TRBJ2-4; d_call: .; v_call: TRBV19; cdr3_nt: TGTGCCAGTAGTTCAGGGGTGAACATTCAGTACTTC; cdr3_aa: CASSSGVNIQYF
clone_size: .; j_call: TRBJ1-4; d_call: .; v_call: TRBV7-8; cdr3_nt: TGTGCCAGCAGCTTTAGAGGGCCTGCAACTAATGAAAAACTGTTTTTT; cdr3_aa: CASSFRGPATNEKLFF
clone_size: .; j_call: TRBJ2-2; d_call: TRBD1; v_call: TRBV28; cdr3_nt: TGTGCCAGCAGGGCCGGGACAGGGGGACTACCCGGGGAGCTGTTTTTT; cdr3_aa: CASRAGTGGLPGELFF
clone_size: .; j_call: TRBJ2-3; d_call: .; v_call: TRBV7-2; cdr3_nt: TGTGCCAGCAGCTTAGGGGGGCGGGCTACGCAGTATTTT; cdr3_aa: CASSLGGRATQYF
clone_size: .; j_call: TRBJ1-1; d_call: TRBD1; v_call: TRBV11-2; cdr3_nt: TGTGCCAGCAGCTTTGACAGGGGGACTGAAGCTTTCTTT; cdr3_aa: CASSFDRGTEAFF
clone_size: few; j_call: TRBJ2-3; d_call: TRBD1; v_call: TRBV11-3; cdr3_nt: TGTGCCAGCAGCTTAGACGGACAGGGAGGAGATACGCAGTATTTT; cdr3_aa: CASSLDGQGGDTQYF
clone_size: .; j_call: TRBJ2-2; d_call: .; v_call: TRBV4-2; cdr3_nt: TGTGCCAGCAGCCAAGTAAAAGGAGGGAGACCCACCGGGGAGCTGTTTTTT; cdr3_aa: CASSQVKGGRPTGELFF
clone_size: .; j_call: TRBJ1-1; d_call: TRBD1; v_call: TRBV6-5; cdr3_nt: TGTGCCAGCAGTGAGGACAGGGGAAACACTGAAGCTTTCTTT; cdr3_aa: CASSEDRGNTEAFF
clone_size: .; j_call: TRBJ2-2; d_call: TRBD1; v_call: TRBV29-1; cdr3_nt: TGCAGCGTTGGCCCCAGGGGGAGAGCGAACACCGGGGAGCTGTTTTTT; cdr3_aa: CSVGPRGRANTGELFF
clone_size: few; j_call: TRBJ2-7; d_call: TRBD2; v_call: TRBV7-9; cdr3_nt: TGTGCCAGCAGCTCGGTGGGAGGGTCGAACTTC; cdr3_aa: CASSSVGGSNF
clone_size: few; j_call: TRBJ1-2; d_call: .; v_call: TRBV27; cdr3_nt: TGTGCCAGCAGCCCGCTCGGGACACAGGCCTATGGCTACACCTTC; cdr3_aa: CASSPLGTQAYGYTF
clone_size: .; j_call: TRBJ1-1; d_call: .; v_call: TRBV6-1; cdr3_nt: TGTGCCAGCAGCCCGACAGTGAACACTGAAGCTTTCTTT; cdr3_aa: CASSPTVNTEAFF
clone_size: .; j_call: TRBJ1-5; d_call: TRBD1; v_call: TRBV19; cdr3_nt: TGTGCCAGTACCCTGGACAGGAGCAGCAATCAGCCCCAGCATTTT; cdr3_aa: CASTLDRSSNQPQHF
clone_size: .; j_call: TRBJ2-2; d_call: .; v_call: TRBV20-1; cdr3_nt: TGCAGTGCTAGAGGTAGCCGGGAGCTGTTTTTT; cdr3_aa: CSARGSRELFF
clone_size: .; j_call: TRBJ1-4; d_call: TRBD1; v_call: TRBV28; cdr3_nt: TGTGCCAGCAGTTTAGAAAACAGGGGAGGTGAAAAACTGTTTTTT; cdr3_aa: CASSLENRGGEKLFF
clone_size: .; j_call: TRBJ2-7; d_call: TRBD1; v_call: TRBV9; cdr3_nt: TGTGCCAGCAGCCGGGGACAGGGGGCATACGAGCAGTACTTC; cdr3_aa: CASSRGQGAYEQYF
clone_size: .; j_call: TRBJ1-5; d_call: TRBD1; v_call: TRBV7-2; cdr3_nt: TGTGCCAGCAGCTTAGGTGCAGGGGGGCCTTATAGCAATCAGCCCCAGCATTTT; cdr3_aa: CASSLGAGGPYSNQPQHF
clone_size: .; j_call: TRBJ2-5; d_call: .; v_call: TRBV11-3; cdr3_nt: TGTGCCAGCAGCTTAACCGGGCAGGGCAGGGAGACCCAGTACTTC; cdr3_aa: CASSLTGQGRETQYF
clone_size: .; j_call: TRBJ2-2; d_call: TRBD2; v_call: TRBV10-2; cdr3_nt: TGCGCCAGCAGAGCGGGGACCAGCACCGGGGAGCTGTTTTTT; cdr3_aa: CASRAGTSTGELFF
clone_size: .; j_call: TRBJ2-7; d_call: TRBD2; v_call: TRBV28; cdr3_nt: TGTGCCAGCAGTCAAACCACACTAGCGGGAGTTTTTGGCGAGCAGTACTTC; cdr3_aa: CASSQTTLAGVFGEQYF
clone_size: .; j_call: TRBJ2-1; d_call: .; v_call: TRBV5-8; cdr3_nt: TGTGCCAGCAGCTTGGCGGCCGGAGTCCCCCGTGTTAATGAGCAGTTCTTC; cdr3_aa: CASSLAAGVPRVNEQFF
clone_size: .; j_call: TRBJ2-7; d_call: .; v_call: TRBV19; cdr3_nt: TGTGCCAGTAGCGACTTAGGGGGCTACGAGCAGTACTTC; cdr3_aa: CASSDLGGYEQYF
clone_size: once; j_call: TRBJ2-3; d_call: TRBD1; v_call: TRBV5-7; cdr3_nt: TGTGCCAGCAGCCCTGGTCCCGGGACAGGGAGGGCAGATACGCAGTATTTT; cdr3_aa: CASSPGPGTGRADTQYF
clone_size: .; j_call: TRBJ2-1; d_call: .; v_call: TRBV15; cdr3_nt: TGTGCCACCAGCAGAGATGTAGTAGGGGAGAGATCACAGGGTCGGAACGATGAGCAGTTCTTC; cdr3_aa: CATSRDVVGERSQGRNDEQFF
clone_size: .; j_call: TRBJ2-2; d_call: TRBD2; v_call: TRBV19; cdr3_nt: TGTGCCAGTACCCTGGGGGGGGGACTAGCGGGCACCGGGGAGCTGTTTTTT; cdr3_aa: CASTLGGGLAGTGELFF
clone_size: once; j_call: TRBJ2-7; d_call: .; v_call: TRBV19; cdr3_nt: TGTGCCAGTAGTATTAGCCTTCAGTACGAGCAGTACTTC; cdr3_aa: CASSISLQYEQYF
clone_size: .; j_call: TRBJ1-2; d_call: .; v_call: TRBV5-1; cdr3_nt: TGCGCCAGCAGCTTGGACGACAGGCGGAACTATGGCTACACCTTC; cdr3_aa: CASSLDDRRNYGYTF
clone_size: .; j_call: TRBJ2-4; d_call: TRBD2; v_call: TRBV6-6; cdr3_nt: TGTGCCAGCAGTTCCAGGGAGCCGGGAGGTCACATTCAGTACTTC; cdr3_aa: CASSSREPGGHIQYF
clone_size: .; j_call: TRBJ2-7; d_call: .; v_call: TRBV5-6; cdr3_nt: TGTGCCAGCAGCTCCCCTTATCTAGATATCTGCGAGCAGTACTTC; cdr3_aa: CASSSPYLDICEQYF
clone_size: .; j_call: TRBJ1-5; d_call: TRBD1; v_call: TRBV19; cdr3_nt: TGTGCCAGCGGCGACAGGGGGTCTAGCAATCAGCCCCAGCATTTT; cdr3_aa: CASGDRGSSNQPQHF
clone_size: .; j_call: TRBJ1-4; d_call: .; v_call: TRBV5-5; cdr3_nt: TGTGCCAGCAGCGATATAGGGGGGGGAGCGGAAAAACTGTTTTTT; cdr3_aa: CASSDIGGGAEKLFF
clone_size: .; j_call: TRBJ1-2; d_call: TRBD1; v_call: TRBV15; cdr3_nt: TGTGCCACCAGCAGAGGGGACAGTTCTTATCATGGCTACACCTTC; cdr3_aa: CATSRGDSSYHGYTF
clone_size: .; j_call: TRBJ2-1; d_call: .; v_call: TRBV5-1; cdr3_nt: TGCGCCAGCAGCGCTACGGGAGTATCCTACAATGAGCAGTTCTTC; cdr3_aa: CASSATGVSYNEQFF
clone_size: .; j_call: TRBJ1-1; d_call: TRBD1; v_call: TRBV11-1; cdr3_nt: TGTGCCAGCAGCTCGTCGGGACAGGGTCAGGCTTTCTTT; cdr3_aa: CASSSSGQGQAFF
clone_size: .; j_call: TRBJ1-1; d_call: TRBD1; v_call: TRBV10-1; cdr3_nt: TGCGCCAGCACGGACAGGGGAGGAGGTGAAGCTTTCTTT; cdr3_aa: CASTDRGGGEAFF
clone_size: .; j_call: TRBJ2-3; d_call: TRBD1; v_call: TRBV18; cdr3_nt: TGTGCCAGCTCACCCCAGGGGGCAGATACGCAGTATTTT; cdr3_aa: CASSPQGADTQYF
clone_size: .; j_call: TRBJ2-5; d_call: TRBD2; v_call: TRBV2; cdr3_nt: TGTGCCAGCAGCGAGGGGCGGGCGGGAGGAAAAGAGACCCAGTACTTC; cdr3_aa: CASSEGRAGGKETQYF
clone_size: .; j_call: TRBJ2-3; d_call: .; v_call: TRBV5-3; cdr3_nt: TGTGCCAGAAGCTTGGCGGGAGATCCAGATACGCAGTATTTT; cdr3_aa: CARSLAGDPDTQYF
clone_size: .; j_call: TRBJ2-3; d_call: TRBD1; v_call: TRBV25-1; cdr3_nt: TGTGCCAGCAGTGAGAGTGGGGGTTGGGACAGTCGCGATACGCAGTATTTT; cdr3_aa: CASSESGGWDSRDTQYF
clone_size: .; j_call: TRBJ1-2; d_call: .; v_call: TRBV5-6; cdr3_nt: TGTGCCAGCAGCTTAGGGGACATTGGCTACACCTTC; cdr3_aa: CASSLGDIGYTF
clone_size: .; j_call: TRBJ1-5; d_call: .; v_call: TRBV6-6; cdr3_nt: TGTGCCAGCAGGGGGGGAGGCAATCAGCCCCAGCATTTT; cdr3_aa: CASRGGGNQPQHF
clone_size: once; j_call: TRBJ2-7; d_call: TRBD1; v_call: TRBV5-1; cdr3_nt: TGCGCCAGCAGCAACACAGGGGACTACGAGCAGTACTTC; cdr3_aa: CASSNTGDYEQYF
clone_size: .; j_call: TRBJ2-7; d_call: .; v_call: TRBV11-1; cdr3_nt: TGTGCCAGCAGCCGACAGGCTACTTGGAACTACGAGCAGTACTTC; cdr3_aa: CASSRQATWNYEQYF
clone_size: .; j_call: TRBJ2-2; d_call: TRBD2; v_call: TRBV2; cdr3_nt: TGTGCCAGCAGTGAAGAAACACTAGCGGGGGCGAACACCGGGGAGCTGTTTTTT; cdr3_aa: CASSEETLAGANTGELFF
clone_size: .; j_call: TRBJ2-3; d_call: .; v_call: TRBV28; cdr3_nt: TGTGCCAGCAGTTTAGTCGCGGTGAGCACAGATACGCAGTATTTT; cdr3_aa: CASSLVAVSTDTQYF
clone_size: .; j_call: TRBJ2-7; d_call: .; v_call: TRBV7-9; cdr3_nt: TGTTCCAGCAGCTTAGCGCTGGGCGACTACGAGCAGTACTTC; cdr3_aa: CSSSLALGDYEQYF
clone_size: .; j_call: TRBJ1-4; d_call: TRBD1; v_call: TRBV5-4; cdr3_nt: TGTGCCAGCAGCTTAAGGACAGGGCGTACTGAAAAACTGTTTTTT; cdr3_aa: CASSLRTGRTEKLFF
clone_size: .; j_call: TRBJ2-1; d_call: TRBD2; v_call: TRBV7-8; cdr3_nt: TGTGCCAGCAGGACTAGCGGCTCCTACAATGAGCAGTTCTTC; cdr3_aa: CASRTSGSYNEQFF
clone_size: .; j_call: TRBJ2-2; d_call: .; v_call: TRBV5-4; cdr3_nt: TGTGCCAGCAGCTTATACAGGGACACCGGGGAGCTGTTTTTT; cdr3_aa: CASSLYRDTGELFF